Following are 2 T cell receptor beta chains from one sample sequenced in a study of T cell repertoires in cytomegalovirus infection. Their antigens are not known. TCRdb itself ran the reads through MiXCR, one entry per CDR3 protein. Counted here are more than 95,000 distinct CDR3 sequences, 32% occurring once; the ten biggest clones make up 45% to 65%. The material sequenced was CD8+ T cells from cultured PBMCs, taken from culture after CMV antigen stimulation. Receptor source: a human donor in good health (CMV status not recorded). Some clones in this sample may be carry-over from other donors' samples.

The V and J genes are TRBV7-1 and TRBJ2-3; D remains unclear. TRBV7-1 is an ORF, and what it does is uncertain. Deletions cut 5 bases from V and 4 bases from J, with 10 bases between. The CDR3 runs 13 residues. The CDR3 here is CASSPRAPDTQYF. The CDR3 DNA is TGTGCCAGCAGCCCAAGGGCCCCAGATACGCAGTATTTT.

This clonotype is a singleton in its sample. This sequence joins TRBV2 and TRBJ1-1; no clear D. Germline V gene lookup returns CDR1 SNHLY and CDR2 FYNNEI. The germline V and J ends were trimmed by 9 bases and 1 base, with 9 bases remaining between them. This CDR3 is 12 amino acids long. CDR3 bases: TGTGCCAGAGCGGCAGGGAACACTGAAGCTTTCTTT. Translated: CARAAGNTEAFF.